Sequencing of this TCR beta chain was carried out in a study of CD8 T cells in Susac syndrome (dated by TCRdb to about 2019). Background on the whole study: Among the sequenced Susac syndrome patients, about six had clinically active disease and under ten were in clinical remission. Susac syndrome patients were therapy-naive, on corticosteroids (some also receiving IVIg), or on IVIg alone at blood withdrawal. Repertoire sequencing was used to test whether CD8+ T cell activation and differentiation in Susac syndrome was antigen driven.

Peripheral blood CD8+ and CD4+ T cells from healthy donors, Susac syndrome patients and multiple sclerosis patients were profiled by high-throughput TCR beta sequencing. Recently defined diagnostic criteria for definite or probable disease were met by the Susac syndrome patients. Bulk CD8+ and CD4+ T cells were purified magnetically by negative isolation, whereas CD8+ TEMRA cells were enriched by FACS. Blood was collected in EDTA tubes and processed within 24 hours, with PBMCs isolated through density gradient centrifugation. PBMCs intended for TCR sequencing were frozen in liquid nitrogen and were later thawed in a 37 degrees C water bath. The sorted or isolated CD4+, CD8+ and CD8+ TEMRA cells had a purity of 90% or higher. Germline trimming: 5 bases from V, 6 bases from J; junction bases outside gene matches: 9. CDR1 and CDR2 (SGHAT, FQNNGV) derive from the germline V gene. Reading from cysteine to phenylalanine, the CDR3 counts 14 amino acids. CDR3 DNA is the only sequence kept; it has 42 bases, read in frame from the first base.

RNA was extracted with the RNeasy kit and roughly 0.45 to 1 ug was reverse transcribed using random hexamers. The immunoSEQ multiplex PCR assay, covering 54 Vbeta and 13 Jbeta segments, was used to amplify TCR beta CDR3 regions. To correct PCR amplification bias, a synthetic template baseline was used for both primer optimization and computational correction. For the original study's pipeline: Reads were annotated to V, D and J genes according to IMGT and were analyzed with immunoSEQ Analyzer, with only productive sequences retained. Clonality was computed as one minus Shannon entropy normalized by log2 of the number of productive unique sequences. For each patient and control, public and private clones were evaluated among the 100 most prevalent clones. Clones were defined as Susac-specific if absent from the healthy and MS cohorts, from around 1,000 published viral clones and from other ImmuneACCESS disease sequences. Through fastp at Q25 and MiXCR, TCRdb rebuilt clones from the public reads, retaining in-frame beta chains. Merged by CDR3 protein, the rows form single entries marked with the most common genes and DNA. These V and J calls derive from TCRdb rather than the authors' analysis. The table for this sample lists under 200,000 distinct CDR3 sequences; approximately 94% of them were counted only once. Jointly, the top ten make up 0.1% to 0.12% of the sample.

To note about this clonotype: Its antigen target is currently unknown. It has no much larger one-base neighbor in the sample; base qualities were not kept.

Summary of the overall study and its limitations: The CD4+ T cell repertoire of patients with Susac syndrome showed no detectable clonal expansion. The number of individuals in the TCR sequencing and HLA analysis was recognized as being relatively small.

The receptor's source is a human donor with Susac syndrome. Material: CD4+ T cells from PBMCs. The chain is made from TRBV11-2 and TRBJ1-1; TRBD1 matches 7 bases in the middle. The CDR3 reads CASSTRQGTAEAFF. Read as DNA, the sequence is TGTGCCAGCAGCACCAGACAGGGAACTGCTGAAGCTTTCTTT.